A selection of T cell receptor beta chains follows, all from one sample in a study of T cells expressing NK-cell markers. TCRdb reanalyzed the 5' RACE reads, giving one entry per CDR3 protein sequence and no DNA. This sample lists fewer than 400,000 distinct CDR3 sequences; its ten largest clones have roughly 5.4%. Sequencing used blood T cells: a sorted CD56 or NKG2C T cell subset, CD4+ or CD8+ T cells, or bulk PBMC T cells (not recorded which). These receptors were collected from a man aged 18 to 70 in good health. CDR3s include the opening cysteine and the closing phenylalanine or tryptophan.

>TRBV20-1|TRBJ2-7
CSARDQPWEQYF
>TRBV5-6|TRBJ1-1
CASNGQLRGLNTEAFF
>TRBV20-1|TRBJ1-2
CSAKRPEPYGYTF
>TRBV5-4|TRBJ1-6
CASSLDGILGGSPLHF
>TRBV5-1|TRBJ2-7
CASSPLGRGPGEQYF
>TRBV6-5|TRBJ1-1
CASSFGAGQNTEAFF
>TRBV18|TRBJ1-4
CASSPSGGAEKLFF
>TRBV9|TRBJ1-1
CASRPTGGQNTEAFF
>TRBV9|TRBJ2-3
CASSVVGGLDTDTQYF
>TRBV5-5|TRBJ2-3
CASSFSAGVTDTQYF
>TRBV7-8|TRBJ1-1
CASSLRARAEAFF
>TRBV7-2|TRBJ1-6
CASSLRPYYNSPLHF
>TRBV29-1|TRBJ2-1
CSVVMLSGGTGGGNEQFF
>TRBV6-5|TRBJ2-7
CASSSAGTGSYEQYF
>TRBV5-1|TRBJ2-3
CASSVGTSTDTQYF
>TRBV7-6|TRBJ2-7
CASSSTPGQGRYEQYF
>TRBV20-1|TRBJ2-1
CSARVRQSSYNEQFF
>TRBV20-1|TRBJ1-6
CSASPWTGSYNSPLHF
>TRBV14|TRBJ2-1
CASSQHYYNEQFF
>TRBV7-6|TRBJ2-5
CASSRGQVQETQYF
>TRBV7-9|TRBJ2-3
CASSLWGTSGGTDTQYF
>TRBV2|TRBJ1-2
CASSDNRGYGYTF
>TRBV5-8|TRBJ1-4
CASRPRGGATNEKLFF
>TRBV3-1|TRBJ2-3
CASSQVRAGSTDTQYF
>TRBV20-1|TRBJ1-4
CSARDRARAEKLFF
>TRBV20-1|TRBJ2-1
CSARPGLAGTYNEQFF
>TRBV12-3/TRBV12-4|TRBJ2-2
CASSLVPKVGELFF
>TRBV5-1|TRBJ2-2
CASRKQGASSTGELFF